This T cell receptor (beta chain) emerged from a study of control samples from healthy donors and cancer patients. Of note for this clone: The sample contains more than one DNA sequence encoding this CDR3.

The CDR3 covers 14 residues. V dropped 5 bases and J dropped 7 bases, with 15 bases sitting between them. CDR1 is LNHNV and CDR2 is YYDKDF in the germline V gene (reference sequence). The method was immunoSEQ multiplex PCR; TCRdb's version includes in-frame clones alone and lacks a portion of them. The sample includes about 77,000 clones, 80% to 95% of them seen just once. The source is a woman aged 60-75 years in good health. Material for sequencing was blood. The chain employs TRBV15 and TRBJ1-3, with D possibly TRBD1 on 5 matching bases. The CDR3 sequence: CATSPGGSGNTIYF. For the CDR3, the DNA is TGTGCCACCAGCCCGGGGGGAAGTGGGAACACCATATATTTT.